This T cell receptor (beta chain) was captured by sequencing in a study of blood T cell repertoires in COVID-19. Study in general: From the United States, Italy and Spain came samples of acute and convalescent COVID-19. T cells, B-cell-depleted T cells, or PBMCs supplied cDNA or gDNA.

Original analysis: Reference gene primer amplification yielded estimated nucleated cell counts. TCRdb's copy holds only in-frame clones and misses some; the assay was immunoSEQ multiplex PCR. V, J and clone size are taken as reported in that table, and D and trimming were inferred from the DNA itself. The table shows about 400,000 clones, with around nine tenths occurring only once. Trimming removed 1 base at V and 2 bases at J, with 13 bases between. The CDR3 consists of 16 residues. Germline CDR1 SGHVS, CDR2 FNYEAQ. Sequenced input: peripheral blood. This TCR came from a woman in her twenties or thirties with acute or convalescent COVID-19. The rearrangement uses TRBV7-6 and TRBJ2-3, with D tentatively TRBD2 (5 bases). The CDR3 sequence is CASSLVAGGTTDTQYF. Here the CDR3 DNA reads TGTGCCAGCAGCTTAGTCGCGGGTGGAACCACAGATACGCAGTATTTT.